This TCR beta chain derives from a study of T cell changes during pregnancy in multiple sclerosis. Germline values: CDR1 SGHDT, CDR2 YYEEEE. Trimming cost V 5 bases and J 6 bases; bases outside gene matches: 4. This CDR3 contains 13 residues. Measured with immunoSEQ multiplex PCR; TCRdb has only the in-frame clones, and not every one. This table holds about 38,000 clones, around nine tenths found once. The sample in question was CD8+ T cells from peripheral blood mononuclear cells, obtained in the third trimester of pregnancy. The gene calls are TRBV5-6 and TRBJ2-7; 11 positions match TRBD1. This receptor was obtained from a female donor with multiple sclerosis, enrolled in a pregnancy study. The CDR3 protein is CASSWTGGGEQYF. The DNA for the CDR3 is TGTGCCAGCAGTTGGACAGGGGGCGGCGAGCAGTACTTC. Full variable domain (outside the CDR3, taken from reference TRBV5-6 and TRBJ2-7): DAGVTQSPTHLIKTRGQQVTLRCSPKSGHDTVSWYQQALGQGPQFIFQYYEEEERQRGNFPDRFSGHQFPNYSSELNVNALLLGDSALYLCASSWTGGGEQYFGPGTRLTVT.